Below are 27 T cell receptor beta chains sequenced from a single sample in a study of graft-versus-host responses after intestinal transplantation. These receptors are not linked to any known antigen. The repertoire was sequenced with immunoSEQ multiplex PCR; TCRdb's copy has only in-frame clones and lacks some. The table lists 20,000 to 25,000 clones, almost 85% of them singletons. Sequencing was performed on unstimulated CD8+ T cells sorted from spleen or lymph node cells, taken before transplant. The receptors derive from a human donor who was the organ donor for an intestinal transplant.

This chain joins TRBV7-2 and TRBJ1-6; TRBD1 matches at 7 bases. The V and J ends lost 4 bases and 7 bases, in that order; junction bases with no gene match: 4. In germline, CDR1 is SGHTA, CDR2 FQGNSA. This CDR3 has 14 amino acids. CDR3 loop: CASSSVTGNSPLHF. CDR3 coding DNA: TGTGCCAGCAGCTCCGTGACAGGGAATTCACCCCTCCACTTT. Supplemented by reference TRBV7-2 and TRBJ1-6, the full variable domain reads GAGVSQSPSNKVTEKGKDVELRCDPISGHTALYWYRQSLGQGLEFLIYFQGNSAPDKSGLPSDRFSAERTGGSVSTLTIQRTQQEDSAVYLCASSSVTGNSPLHFGNGTRLTVT.

This clone was detected once. The chain is built from TRBV10-3 and TRBJ1-1; possible D gene TRBD1, 5 bases. From germline, CDR1 is ENHRY and CDR2 SYGVKD. Trimming stripped 0 bases from V and 4 bases from J, with 15 bases between. This CDR3 spans 16 amino acids. The CDR3 region has the DNA TGTGCCATCAGTGAGTCGCCAGGGTTCCAGGCCACTGAAGCTTTCTTT. It is translated as CAISESPGFQATEAFF.

The rearrangement joins TRBV10-1 to TRBJ2-1; no definite D call. The V end was cut by 5 bases, the J end by 5 bases, with 13 bases between. The CDR3 sequence is 14 residues long. Per the germline V gene, CDR1 is WNHNN and CDR2 is SYGVQD (reference sequence). CDR3: CASSRGEENNEQFF. In nucleotides, the CDR3 is TGCGCCAGCAGTCGCGGCGAGGAGAACAATGAGCAGTTCTTC.

The V call is TRBV19, the J call TRBJ2-7; TRBD2 agrees at 13 bases. V dropped 5 bases and J dropped 4; count of bases not matched to a gene: 5. There are 15 residues in the CDR3. Germline values: CDR1 LNHDA, CDR2 SQIVND (reference sequence). CDR3 loop: CASSPGLAGVYEQYF. The CDR3 DNA is TGTGCCAGTAGTCCCGGACTAGCGGGAGTTTACGAGCAGTACTTC.

This clone was observed a handful of times. The rearrangement uses TRBV6-4 and TRBJ2-5, with a weak D call TRBD2 (6 bases). The CDR3 has 15 amino acids. The germline V gene has CDR1 MRHNA and CDR2 SNTAGT. V gave up 0 bases and J gave up 5 bases, with 13 bases separating them. In DNA form, the CDR3 reads TGTGCCAGCAGTGACTCGAAAAGGGGAGGCGAGACCCAGTACTTC. Encoded protein: CASSDSKRGGETQYF.

The chain joins TRBV7-6 to TRBJ2-7, with 8 nucleotides matching TRBD2. CDR1 SGHVS and CDR2 FNYEAQ come from the germline V gene. The CDR3 consists of 14 residues. V dropped 5 bases and J dropped 6; count of bases not matched to a gene: 9. CDR3 sequence: CASSISGGPGEQYF. CDR3 DNA sequence: TGTGCCAGCAGCATTTCGGGGGGGCCAGGCGAGCAGTACTTC.

The genes are TRBV27 and TRBJ1-1; 10 bases align to TRBD1. The CDR3 runs 15 residues. V lost 0 bases and J lost 5; bases outside the gene matches: 3. Germline assignment: CDR1 MNHEY and CDR2 SMNVEV (reference sequence). CDR3 coding DNA: TGTGCCAGCAGTTTATCCGGACAGGGGGTAACTGAAGCTTTCTTT. Residues: CASSLSGQGVTEAFF.

About this clone itself: Distinct nucleotide sequences in the sample also encode this CDR3. The V call is TRBV7-8, the J call TRBJ2-5; 8 nucleotides align to TRBD1. Per the germline V gene, CDR1 is SGHVS and CDR2 is FQNEAQ. V lost 2 bases, J lost 5 bases, and 7 bases stayed unmatched. The CDR3 is made up of 15 amino acids. In nucleotides, the CDR3 is TGTGCCAGCAGCTTACGTCAGGGGGCGGGGGAGACCCAGTACTTC. Amino acids: CASSLRQGAGETQYF.

This rearrangement joins TRBV2 to TRBJ1-1; 8 bases map to TRBD1. CDR3 size: 15 residues. V shed 6 bases and J 1 base; nucleotides not matched to a gene: 7. Germline V lookup: CDR1 SNHLY, CDR2 FYNNEI. The CDR3 region has the DNA TGTGCCAGCAGCGCACCAGACAGGGGGAACACTGAAGCTTTCTTT. Residues: CASSAPDRGNTEAFF.

J is TRBJ2-5 and V is TRBV11-2; 7 bases match TRBD1. In germline, CDR1 is SGHAT, CDR2 FQNNGV. The junction had 5 bases not matched to a gene; V was cut back by 1 base and J by 0 bases. CDR3 size: 16 residues. The CDR3 bases are TGTGCCAGCAGCTTAGTCACTCAGGGGGACCAAGAGACCCAGTACTTC. Amino acid sequence: CASSLVTQGDQETQYF.

The V and J genes are TRBV7-9 and TRBJ2-7, with 8 bases matching TRBD2. CDR3 length: 14 amino acids. Unmatched junction bases numbered 7, after V lost 2 bases and J lost 7 bases. CDR1 is SEHNR and CDR2 is FQNEAQ in the germline V gene (reference sequence). CDR3 sequence reads: CASSLTGGAWEQYF. As DNA, the CDR3 is TGTGCCAGCAGCTTAACCGGGGGGGCCTGGGAGCAGTACTTC. The whole variable domain, filled in from reference TRBV7-9 and TRBJ2-7, reads DTGVSQNPRHKITKRGQNVTFRCDPISEHNRLYWYRQTLGQGPEFLTYFQNEAQLEKSRLLSDRFSAERPKGSFSTLEIQRTEQGDSAMYLCASSLTGGAWEQYFGPGTRLTVT.

The chain has TRBV4-3 and TRBJ2-7; no clear D. V lost 0 bases to trimming and J lost 5 bases, with 11 bases between them. Per germline, CDR1 LGHNA and CDR2 YSLEER. The CDR3 runs 14 residues. CDR3 sequence (DNA): TGCGCCAGCAGCCAAGATCGCGTCAGTGACGAGCAGTACTTC. It is translated as CASSQDRVSDEQYF.

The chain links TRBV4-3 to TRBJ2-1; weak D call: TRBD1 (5 bases). The CDR3 sequence is 13 residues long. Trimming shortened V by 2 bases and J by 7 bases, and 9 bases separated the two germline ends. Germline assignment: CDR1 LGHNA and CDR2 YSLEER. This CDR3 is CASSQKDSNEQFF. For the CDR3, the DNA is TGCGCCAGCAGCCAAAAAGACAGTAATGAGCAGTTCTTC.

The rearrangement links TRBV19 to TRBJ1-2; 8 bases are shared with TRBD1. Germline values: CDR1 LNHDA, CDR2 SQIVND (reference sequence). Trimming at V came to 5 bases and at J to 5 bases, leaving 13 bases not matched to a gene. The length of the CDR3 is 16 residues. DNA of the CDR3: TGTGCCAGTAGTCTCCTGGGACAGGTTGATCCTTATGGCTACACCTTC. It is translated as CASSLLGQVDPYGYTF. The full variable domain, in which reference TRBV19 and TRBJ1-2 provide the parts outside the CDR3, is DGGITQSPKYLFRKEGQNVTLSCEQNLNHDAMYWYRQDPGQGLRLIYYSQIVNDFQKGDIAEGYSVSREKKESFPLTVTSAQKNPTAFYLCASSLLGQVDPYGYTFGSGTRLTVV.

This clone has more than one count but fewer than ten. This rearrangement joins TRBV7-2 to TRBJ2-3, with 7 bases matching TRBD2. The CDR3 is 14 amino acids. Germline V gene lookup returns CDR1 SGHTA and CDR2 FQGNSA. The junction had 8 bases not matched to a gene; V was cut back by 5 bases and J by 6 bases. CDR3 nucleotide sequence: TGTGCCAGCAGCCCTCCTCTGGGGGGGGATACGCAGTATTTT. Protein sequence: CASSPPLGGDTQYF.

V and J are TRBV18 and TRBJ2-5; D possibly corresponds to TRBD1 (7 bases). Germline lookup yields CDR1 KGHSH and CDR2 LQKENI. With 0 bases removed from V and 5 bases from J, the gap between germline ends came to 10 bases. There are 14 residues in the CDR3. Written as DNA, the CDR3 is TGTGCCAGCTCACCACCGGAGGGGGCGGAGACCCAGTACTTC. This gives the protein CASSPPEGAETQYF.

The V and J genes are TRBV5-4 and TRBJ1-1; unclear D gene. Trimming removed 4 bases from V and 3 bases from J, with 10 bases in between. Germline loops: CDR1 SGHNT, CDR2 YYREEE (reference sequence). The CDR3 length is 13 residues. CDR3 region: CASSIWRDTEAFF. DNA for the CDR3: TGTGCCAGCAGCATCTGGAGGGACACTGAAGCTTTCTTT.

This clone was detected once. This chain joins TRBV14 and TRBJ2-3; the match to TRBD1 covers 10 bases. Germline V gives CDR1 SGHDN, CDR2 FVKESK. V was clipped by 5 bases and J by 2 bases; unmatched bases: 4. This CDR3 comprises 15 residues. CDR3: CASSAGQGFTDTQYF. CDR3 coding DNA: TGTGCCAGCAGCGCGGGACAGGGGTTCACAGATACGCAGTATTTT.

The V and J genes are TRBV6-1 and TRBJ2-3; TRBD1 might be the D (6 bases). Trimming left V 8 bases short and J 2 bases short, with 17 bases between. Germline V gives CDR1 MNHNS, CDR2 SASEGT. CDR3 length: 15 amino acids. CDR3 residues: CASFQDSRYTDTQYF. The CDR3 nucleotides are TGTGCCAGCTTTCAGGACAGCCGCTACACAGATACGCAGTATTTT.

This clone turned up a few times. The rearrangement links TRBV5-6 to TRBJ2-7, with D possibly matching TRBD1 (5 bases). The CDR3 is made up of 13 amino acids. The V end lost 3 bases, the J end lost 2 bases, and 9 bases lay between the germline ends. Germline values: CDR1 SGHDT, CDR2 YYEEEE. The CDR3 loop reads CASSYGQAYEQYF. In nucleotides, the CDR3 is TGTGCCAGCAGCTACGGACAAGCCTACGAGCAGTACTTC.

This chain connects TRBV10-3 to TRBJ2-1, with TRBD2 matching 10 bases. The CDR3 is 17 amino acids. CDR1 ENHRY and CDR2 SYGVKD come from the germline V gene. The J segment lost 9 bases and the V segment lost 3 bases, leaving 14 bases of the junction unmatched. As DNA, the CDR3 is TGTGCCATCAGTGACCCGGAAAGACTTCTAGCGGGAGTTGAGCAGTTCTTC. Translation gives CAISDPERLLAGVEQFF.

V and J are TRBV2 and TRBJ2-1; TRBD2 agrees at 8 bases. The CDR3 is made up of 14 amino acids. CDR1 and CDR2 from the germline V gene are SNHLY and FYNNEI. V lost 4 bases and J lost 10; bases outside the gene matches: 9. CDR3 bases: TGTGCCAGCAGTGTAAATTCGGGAGGGCCGGAGCAGTTCTTC. Translating it yields CASSVNSGGPEQFF.

The chain uses TRBV19 and TRBJ1-5; 8 bases map to TRBD1. CDR1 is LNHDA, CDR2 SQIVND, per germline (reference sequence). The CDR3 contains 13 residues. After removal of 10 bases from V and 6 bases from J, the junction contained 8 bases not matched to a gene. The CDR3: CAIGQGIGQPQHF. The CDR3 DNA reads TGTGCCATTGGACAGGGAATAGGTCAGCCCCAGCATTTT.

CDR3 DNA: TGTGCCAGCAGCTTGGGGTTTGTCACTGAAGCTTTCTTT. This codes for CASSLGFVTEAFF. The chain recombines TRBV5-6 with TRBJ1-1; D remains ambiguous. The V and J ends lost 0 bases and 4 bases respectively, with 7 bases between them. In germline, CDR1 is SGHDT, CDR2 YYEEEE. The CDR3 is 13 amino acids. Variable domain in full (rest from reference TRBV5-6 and TRBJ1-1): DAGVTQSPTHLIKTRGQQVTLRCSPKSGHDTVSWYQQALGQGPQFIFQYYEEEERQRGNFPDRFSGHQFPNYSSELNVNALLLGDSALYLCASSLGFVTEAFFGQGTRLTVV.

This clone showed up just once. This chain uses TRBV7-6 with TRBJ2-3; 11 bases are a match to TRBD2. Trimming removed 5 bases from V and 0 bases from J; junction bases left unmatched: 4. The CDR3 length is 16 residues. The V gene's germline CDR1 is SGHVS and CDR2 FNYEAQ. The CDR3 bases are TGTGCCAGCAGCCCCCGGACTAGCGGGAGCACAGATACGCAGTATTTT. It codes for CASSPRTSGSTDTQYF.

This chain links TRBV2 with TRBJ1-2, with a possible D match to TRBD1 (6 bases). The CDR3 runs to 14 residues. Germline V CDR1 and CDR2: SNHLY, FYNNEI. V was trimmed by 0 bases and J by 2 bases, leaving 7 bases between them. The CDR3 sequence is CASSEAGQNYGYTF. In DNA form, the CDR3 reads TGTGCCAGCAGTGAAGCGGGACAAAACTATGGCTACACCTTC.

V gene TRBV10-3 combines with J gene TRBJ2-7; tentative D call: TRBD2 (6 bases). Germline lookup yields CDR1 ENHRY and CDR2 SYGVKD. The CDR3 runs 15 residues. V shed 0 bases and J shed 3 bases, with 12 bases lying between them. The DNA for the CDR3 is TGTGCCATCAGTGAGTCGGGGTCGGGAGACTACGAGCAGTACTTC. Amino acid sequence: CAISESGSGDYEQYF.